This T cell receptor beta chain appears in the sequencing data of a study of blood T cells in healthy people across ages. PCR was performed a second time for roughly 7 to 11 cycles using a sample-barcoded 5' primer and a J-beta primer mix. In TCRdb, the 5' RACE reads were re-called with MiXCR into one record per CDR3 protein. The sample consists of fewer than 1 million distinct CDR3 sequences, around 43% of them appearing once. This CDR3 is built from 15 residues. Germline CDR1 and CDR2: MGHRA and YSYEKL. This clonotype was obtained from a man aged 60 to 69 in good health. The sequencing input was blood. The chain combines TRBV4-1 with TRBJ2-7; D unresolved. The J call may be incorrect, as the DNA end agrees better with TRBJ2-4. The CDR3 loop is CASSPRSERDNIQYF. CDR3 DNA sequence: TGCGCCAGCAGCCCCCGATCGGAAAGGGATAACATTCAGTACTTC.